The 17 T cell receptor beta chains given below trace back to one sample, sequenced in a study of blood T cell repertoires in COVID-19. The table came from immunoSEQ multiplex PCR; TCRdb's copy has only in-frame clones and leaves some out. This sample has about 100,000 clones, with about 80% found just once. Source material: peripheral blood. Receptor source: a man in his 70s with active or convalescent COVID-19.

The gene calls are TRBV6-5 and TRBJ1-2; D is perhaps TRBD1 (6 bases). CDR3 length equals 15 residues. Germline V gene data show CDR1 as MNHEY and CDR2 as SVGAGI. V dropped 5 bases and J dropped 0 bases, with 13 bases sitting between them. The CDR3 nucleotides read TGTGCCAGCAGTAAGAACAGGGATCCTAACTATGGCTACACCTTC. Amino acid sequence: CASSKNRDPNYGYTF.

The CDR3: CASSQALAGTSEQYF. The CDR3, as DNA: TGTGCCAGCAGCCAAGCACTAGCGGGAACTAGCGAGCAGTACTTC. The chain is built from TRBV3-1 (or the pseudogene TRBV3-2) and TRBJ2-7, with 10 bases lining up with TRBD2. The germline gives CDR1 LGHDT, CDR2 YNNKEL (reference sequence). CDR3 size: 15 residues. The ends lost 1 base at V and 6 bases at J; junction bases unmatched: 6.

This rearrangement joins TRBV7-9 to TRBJ1-2, with TRBD1 matching over 7 bases. The J segment lost 1 base and the V segment lost 5 bases, leaving 13 bases of the junction unmatched. This CDR3 spans 17 amino acids. Germline V CDR1 and CDR2: SEHNR, FQNEAQ (reference sequence). Here the CDR3 DNA reads TGTGCCAGCAGCCCGACAGGGTTGCAGGGACATAACTATGGCTACACCTTC. Amino acids: CASSPTGLQGHNYGYTF.

The chain employs TRBV5-6 and TRBJ1-1, with a weak D call TRBD1 (5 bases). Germline V gene lookup returns CDR1 SGHDT and CDR2 YYEEEE. The V gene lost 9 bases and the J gene lost 5 bases, with 23 bases spanning the gap. The CDR3 runs 15 residues. CDR3: CATREAGDGWTEAFF. As DNA, the CDR3 is TGTGCCACCCGAGAGGCGGGGGATGGGTGGACTGAAGCTTTCTTT.

This clone was counted once. The chain uses TRBV10-3 and TRBJ1-3; no definite D call. CDR1 ENHRY and CDR2 SYGVKD come from the germline V gene. V was shortened by 4 bases and J by 0 bases, with 10 bases between the two germline ends. The CDR3 length is 15 residues. The CDR3, as DNA: TGTGCCATCAGTGGCCCCCGGGGCTCTGGAAACACCATATATTTT. Encoded protein: CAISGPRGSGNTIYF.

V is TRBV19 and J is TRBJ2-3; 9 bases line up with TRBD2. Trimming at V came to 7 bases and at J to 8 bases, leaving 10 bases not matched to a gene. Germline loops: CDR1 LNHDA, CDR2 SQIVND (reference sequence). This CDR3 comprises 14 residues. CDR3 protein: CASMTSGGVLTQYF. The DNA of the CDR3 is TGTGCCAGTATGACTAGCGGAGGGGTCCTTACGCAGTATTTT. Supplemented by reference TRBV19 and TRBJ2-3, the full variable domain reads DGGITQSPKYLFRKEGQNVTLSCEQNLNHDAMYWYRQDPGQGLRLIYYSQIVNDFQKGDIAEGYSVSREKKESFPLTVTSAQKNPTAFYLCASMTSGGVLTQYFGPGTRLTVL.

This clone was counted between two and nine times. The genes are TRBV7-3 and TRBJ1-4; 7 positions match TRBD1. V shed 5 bases, J shed 7 bases, and the junction held 10 bases outside the gene matches. This CDR3 contains 15 residues. Germline-derived CDR1 and CDR2 are SGHTA and FQGTGA. In DNA, the CDR3 is TGTGCCAGCAGCCCAACAGGGGCCTTTATTGAAAAACTGTTTTTT. Translation: CASSPTGAFIEKLFF.

The chain employs TRBV5-4 and TRBJ2-7; no definite D call. The CDR3 length is 11 residues. Trimming cost V 3 bases and J 2 bases, with 3 bases left between them. Germline V lookup: CDR1 SGHNT, CDR2 YYREEE (reference sequence). CDR3 DNA: TGTGCCAGCAGCTCTACCTACGAGCAGTACTTC. Its translation: CASSSTYEQYF.

The chain joins TRBV10-1 to TRBJ1-5; D remains unclear. CDR1 and CDR2 from the germline V gene are WNHNN and SYGVQD (reference sequence). CDR3 length: 14 residues. With 3 bases removed from V and 5 bases from J, the gap between germline ends came to 11 bases. The CDR3 region is CASSDSGNDQPQHF. For the CDR3, the DNA is TGCGCCAGCAGTGATTCCGGGAACGATCAGCCCCAGCATTTT.

The gene calls are TRBV20-1 and TRBJ1-5; D is possibly TRBD1 (5 bases). The CDR3 consists of 11 residues. V was shortened by 3 bases and J by 7 bases, with 7 bases between the two germline ends. Germline-derived CDR1 and CDR2 are DFQATT and SNEGSKA (reference sequence). The CDR3 bases are TGCAGTGCTAGCCAGGGCCAGCCCCAGCATTTT. Translating it yields CSASQGQPQHF.

The table lists this clone with a count of one. J is TRBJ1-1 and V is TRBV19; TRBD1 might be the D (5 bases). Germline-derived CDR1 and CDR2 are LNHDA and SQIVND (reference sequence). Trimming pared 3 bases from V and 7 bases from J, leaving 12 bases between. The CDR3 consists of 13 residues. This chain's CDR3 is CASSISWGIEAFF. Here the CDR3 DNA reads TGTGCCAGTAGTATTTCGTGGGGCATTGAAGCTTTCTTT.

This clone was detected only a few times. The chain has TRBV5-1 and TRBJ2-3; D is unresolved. V was cut by 1 base and J by 4 bases, with 10 bases left in between. Germline-derived CDR1 and CDR2 are SGHRS and YFSETQ. The CDR3 extends over 14 amino acids. CDR3 loop: CASSLTQEADTQYF. The CDR3 nucleotides read TGCGCCAGCAGCTTGACCCAAGAGGCAGATACGCAGTATTTT.

This chain connects TRBV5-1 to TRBJ2-3, with 8 bases identical to TRBD1. The CDR3 runs 14 residues. Germline assignment: CDR1 SGHRS and CDR2 YFSETQ. J lost 0 bases, V lost 4 bases, and 1 base had no gene match. This CDR3 is CASSRDRSTDTQYF. The CDR3 bases are TGCGCCAGCAGCCGGGACAGGAGCACAGATACGCAGTATTTT.

The V gene is TRBV4-2, the J gene TRBJ1-1, with D unresolved. Germline CDR1 LGHNA, CDR2 YNFKEQ. The CDR3 loop spans 17 amino acids. Trimming pared 4 bases from V and 1 base from J, leaving 19 bases between. The CDR3 protein is CASSPSHQRPQNTEAFF. The CDR3 DNA follows: TGTGCCAGCAGCCCATCCCACCAGCGGCCCCAGAACACTGAAGCTTTCTTT.

This chain links TRBV28 with TRBJ1-6; unclear D gene. Trimming took 3 bases from V and 11 from J, leaving 8 bases between them. The CDR3 covers 12 residues. The germline gives CDR1 MDHEN, CDR2 SYDVKM. The DNA for the CDR3 is TGTGCCAGCAGTTTGGCCGCCGCACCCCTCCACTTT. Protein product: CASSLAAAPLHF. Supplemented by reference TRBV28 and TRBJ1-6, the full variable domain reads DVKVTQSSRYLVKRTGEKVFLECVQDMDHENMFWYRQDPGLGLRLIYFSYDVKMKEKGDIPEGYSVSREKKERFSLILESASTNQTSMYLCASSLAAAPLHFGNGTRLTVT.

The chain is built from TRBV2 and TRBJ1-2; D is uncertain. Trimming pared 3 bases from V and 3 bases from J, leaving 5 bases between. The germline V gene encodes CDR1 SNHLY and CDR2 FYNNEI. The CDR3 extends over 12 amino acids. The CDR3 sequence is CASSDADYGYTF. CDR3 bases: TGTGCCAGCAGTGACGCAGACTATGGCTACACCTTC. Full variable domain (remainder filled in from reference TRBV2 and TRBJ1-2): EPEVTQTPSHQVTQMGQEVILRCVPISNHLYFYWYRQILGQKVEFLVSFYNNEISEKSEIFDDQFSVERPDGSNFTLKIRSTKLEDSAMYFCASSDADYGYTFGSGTRLTVV.

CDR3 amino acids: CATGQGPGELFF. In nucleotides, the CDR3 is TGTGCCACAGGACAGGGTCCCGGGGAGCTGTTTTTT. The chain is built from TRBV10-3 and TRBJ2-2, with 8 bases matching TRBD1. CDR1 ENHRY and CDR2 SYGVKD come from the germline V gene. V was pared by 10 bases and J by 6 bases, with 4 bases of the junction left unmatched. There are 12 residues in the CDR3.